These 29 T cell receptor beta chains were all obtained from the same sample, sequenced in a study of siplizumab effects on memory and regulatory T cells. TCRdb's copy holds only in-frame clones and misses some; the assay was immunoSEQ multiplex PCR. The sample contains about 26,000 clones, around 84% of which appear only once. The sequencing sample was made of memory CD4+ T cells sorted from blood. These receptors all come from a human donor in good health.

V gene TRBV30 combines with J gene TRBJ1-2, with D perhaps matching TRBD1 (6 bases). The CDR3 totals 13 residues. Germline loops: CDR1 GTSNPN, CDR2 SVGIG (reference sequence). V was clipped by 2 bases and J by 9 bases, with 16 bases between them. In DNA form, the CDR3 reads TGTGCCTGGAGTTTAACCGGACAGCAGAGCTACACCTTC. Translation gives CAWSLTGQQSYTF.

CDR3 sequence: CASSAYTSGANVLTF. The CDR3 coding sequence is TGCGCCAGCAGCGCATACACCTCTGGGGCCAACGTCCTGACTTTC. The chain combines TRBV5-1 with TRBJ2-6; unclear D gene. The CDR3 extends over 15 amino acids. The V gene's germline CDR1 is SGHRS and CDR2 YFSETQ. V gave up 4 bases and J gave up 0 bases, with 8 bases separating them.

The rearrangement joins TRBV6-5 to TRBJ1-2; 8 bases match TRBD1. V was pared by 6 bases and J by 5 bases, with 8 bases of the junction left unmatched. The CDR3 is made up of 14 amino acids. CDR1 and CDR2 from the germline V gene are MNHEY and SVGAGI. The CDR3 region is CASRSTGGWYGYTF. As DNA, the CDR3 is TGTGCCAGCAGAAGTACAGGGGGATGGTATGGCTACACCTTC.

The chain combines TRBV2 with TRBJ1-1; D might be TRBD1 (5 bases). V dropped 3 bases and J dropped 7 bases, with 12 bases sitting between them. There are 13 residues in the CDR3. Germline V gives CDR1 SNHLY, CDR2 FYNNEI. The CDR3 sequence is CASSDSGQVEAFF. In DNA, the CDR3 is TGTGCCAGCAGTGATTCAGGGCAGGTTGAAGCTTTCTTT.

This clone appeared a few times. V and J are TRBV4-1 and TRBJ1-1; D gene ambiguous. The germline V and J ends were trimmed by 0 bases and 3 bases, with 8 bases remaining between them. This CDR3 is 14 amino acids long. CDR1 is MGHRA, CDR2 YSYEKL, per germline. The CDR3 DNA is TGCGCCAGCAGCCAAGATCCTTTATACACTGAAGCTTTCTTT. Translated: CASSQDPLYTEAFF.

The chain uses TRBV9 and TRBJ2-6; 9 positions match TRBD1. The CDR3 is 16 residues long. V gave up 9 bases and J gave up 3 bases; unmatched junction bases: 10. Germline CDR1 SGDLS, CDR2 YYNGEE. CDR3 loop: CATPGQGGYGANVLTF. The DNA of the CDR3 is TGTGCCACTCCGGGACAGGGAGGGTATGGGGCCAACGTCCTGACTTTC.

The chain combines TRBV10-2 with TRBJ2-7; D may be TRBD2 (5 bases). CDR3 length: 15 amino acids. Trimming cost V 2 bases and J 5 bases, with 16 bases left between them. Germline V lookup: CDR1 WSHSY, CDR2 SAAADI. DNA for the CDR3: TGCGCCAGCAGTGAGGCCGGGGTAGCTGGCAACGAGCAGTACTTC. This translates into CASSEAGVAGNEQYF.

V is TRBV18 and J is TRBJ2-5, with a weak D call TRBD2 (5 bases). V lost 6 bases and J 0 bases, leaving 5 bases between the germline ends. There are 12 residues in the CDR3. The germline gives CDR1 KGHSH, CDR2 LQKENI. Written as DNA, the CDR3 is TGTGCCAGCTCGACTAACCAAGAGACCCAGTACTTC. The encoded protein is CASSTNQETQYF.

The chain links TRBV2 to TRBJ1-2, with TRBD1 matching over 7 bases. The CDR3 consists of 12 residues. Germline V CDR1 and CDR2: SNHLY, FYNNEI. J was trimmed by 8 bases and V by 6 bases; bases with no gene match: 6. The CDR3 loop reads CASRQTGLGYTF. The CDR3 region has the DNA TGTGCCAGCAGACAGACAGGGCTCGGCTACACCTTC.

The chain couples TRBV5-1 to TRBJ2-7; 9 bases are shared with TRBD1. The CDR3 consists of 14 residues. Germline lookup yields CDR1 SGHRS and CDR2 YFSETQ. V trimming: 3 bases; J trimming: 7 bases; junction bases outside the gene matches: 8. The CDR3 bases are TGCGCCAGCAGCTCCGGGACAGGGCCTAGGGAGCAGTACTTC. The encoded protein is CASSSGTGPREQYF.

The chain links TRBV7-2 to TRBJ2-1, with 9 bases lining up with TRBD1. This CDR3 is built from 15 residues. V gave up 5 bases and J gave up 10 bases; unmatched junction bases: 12. Germline values: CDR1 SGHTA, CDR2 FQGNSA. The DNA of the CDR3 is TGTGCCAGCAGCCCCCCCCGGGGACAGGGTGAAGAGCAGTTCTTC. Translated, it gives CASSPPRGQGEEQFF.

The chain has TRBV6-4 and TRBJ2-3; D tentatively reads TRBD1 or TRBD2 (5 bases each). The ends were cut back, 2 bases at V and 2 bases at J, with 8 bases in the middle. The CDR3 spans 14 residues. Germline V lookup: CDR1 MRHNA, CDR2 SNTAGT. The CDR3 reads CASSDRGDTDTQYF. The CDR3 DNA reads TGTGCCAGCAGTGACAGAGGGGACACAGATACGCAGTATTTT.

This clone showed up just a few times. J is TRBJ1-1 and V is TRBV29-1, with 7 bases that match TRBD1. The CDR3 contains 13 residues. Looked up from germline, CDR1 is SQVTM and CDR2 is ANQGSEA. V lost 5 bases and J lost 5; bases outside the gene matches: 8. The CDR3 DNA reads as TGCAGCGTTTATAGACAGGGAGGGACTGAAGCTTTCTTT. Translated, it gives CSVYRQGGTEAFF.

Concerning this clone: The sample holds other DNA sequences that translate to the same CDR3. The chain recombines TRBV6-6 with TRBJ1-2; no firm D call. This CDR3 region has 12 residues. Looked up from germline, CDR1 is MNHNY and CDR2 is SVGAGI (reference sequence). Between the trimmed V and J ends, which lost 0 bases and 5 bases, there was a span of 4 bases. The CDR3 here is CASSYSGYGYTF. CDR3 nucleotide sequence: TGTGCCAGCAGTTACTCGGGGTATGGCTACACCTTC.

The rearrangement uses TRBV7-2 and TRBJ2-1; 16 nucleotides match TRBD2. There are 17 residues in the CDR3. J lost 6 bases, V lost 5 bases, and 7 bases had no gene match. From germline, CDR1 is SGHTA and CDR2 FQGNSA. The CDR3 nucleotides read TGTGCCAGCAGCCGTTCCGGGACTAGCGGGAGGGGCAATGAGCAGTTCTTC. Its translation is CASSRSGTSGRGNEQFF. Full variable domain (outside the CDR3, taken from reference TRBV7-2 and TRBJ2-1): GAGVSQSPSNKVTEKGKDVELRCDPISGHTALYWYRQSLGQGLEFLIYFQGNSAPDKSGLPSDRFSAERTGGSVSTLTIQRTQQEDSAVYLCASSRSGTSGRGNEQFFGPGTRLTVL.

The chain carries TRBV28 and TRBJ2-7; tentatively, D is TRBD1 or TRBD2 (5 bases each). Trimming took 7 bases from V and 0 from J, leaving 10 bases between them. The CDR3 has 13 amino acids. CDR1 MDHEN and CDR2 SYDVKM come from the germline V gene. The CDR3 reads CASTHGTSYEQYF. The CDR3 DNA sequence: TGTGCCAGCACTCATGGGACCTCCTACGAGCAGTACTTC.

The chain has TRBV7-9 and TRBJ2-1; the match to TRBD2 covers 13 bases. This CDR3 region has 15 residues. The V and J ends lost 1 base and 7 bases, in that order; junction bases with no gene match: 1. Germline V gene data show CDR1 as SEHNR and CDR2 as FQNEAQ (reference sequence). The CDR3 DNA reads TGTGCCAGCAGCTTAGGACTAGCGGGAGGTAATGAGCAGTTCTTC. This codes for CASSLGLAGGNEQFF. The whole variable domain, filled in from reference TRBV7-9 and TRBJ2-1, reads DTGVSQNPRHKITKRGQNVTFRCDPISEHNRLYWYRQTLGQGPEFLTYFQNEAQLEKSRLLSDRFSAERPKGSFSTLEIQRTEQGDSAMYLCASSLGLAGGNEQFFGPGTRLTVL.

This clone was counted once. The gene calls are TRBV6-1 and TRBJ1-6; D not certain. Germline CDR1 MNHNS, CDR2 SASEGT. The CDR3 has 14 residues. Deletions cut 6 bases from V and 10 bases from J, with 16 bases between. The CDR3 is CASRQQLTNSPLHF. Here the CDR3 DNA reads TGTGCCAGCAGGCAGCAGTTAACAAACTCACCCCTCCACTTT.

This rearrangement joins TRBV21-1 to TRBJ2-7; TRBD1, the table's D call, was not compared with the DNA. TRBV21-1 is a documented pseudogene. This CDR3 region has 14 residues. The CDR3 region has the DNA TGTGCCAGCAGCAAAGGACAGGGAGGCTACGAGCAGTACTTC. Translation gives CASSKGQGGYEQYF.

This sequence joins TRBV28 and TRBJ2-7; maybe TRBD2 (6 bases). Germline CDR1 reads MDHEN; CDR2 reads SYDVKM. The ends were cut back, 8 bases at V and 2 bases at J, with 10 bases in the middle. The CDR3 spans 12 residues. CDR3 amino acids: CASRGGPYEQYF. CDR3 nucleotide sequence: TGTGCCAGCCGCGGAGGGCCCTACGAGCAGTACTTC.

The genes are TRBV19 and TRBJ1-3; D possibly corresponds to TRBD1 (6 bases). CDR3 length equals 16 residues. Per germline, CDR1 LNHDA and CDR2 SQIVND (reference sequence). Trimming took 4 bases from V and 0 from J, leaving 13 bases between them. In DNA form, the CDR3 reads TGTGCCAGTAGTACCGGACAGACGAGCTCTGGAAACACCATATATTTT. It specifies CASSTGQTSSGNTIYF.

CDR3 protein: CSARRGRTGGEGYTF. DNA of the CDR3: TGCAGCGCCCGGCGCGGGAGGACAGGGGGCGAGGGCTACACCTTC. The chain employs TRBV29-1 and TRBJ1-2, with 11 nucleotides matching TRBD1. The germline V gene encodes CDR1 SQVTM and CDR2 ANQGSEA. The CDR3 sequence is 15 residues long. V lost 7 bases to trimming and J lost 8 bases; unmatched junction nucleotides: 15. Based on the CDR3 plus reference TRBV29-1 and TRBJ1-2, the full variable domain is SAVISQKPSRDICQRGTSLTIQCQVDSQVTMMFWYRQQPGQSLTLIATANQGSEATYESGFVIDKFPISRPNLTFSTLTVSNMSPEDSSIYLCSARRGRTGGEGYTFGSGTRLTVV.

J is TRBJ2-2 and V is TRBV2; a possible D gene is TRBD1 (7 bases). Trimming took off 8 bases at V and 3 bases at J, with 16 bases between the two ends. The CDR3 consists of 15 residues. Germline-derived CDR1 and CDR2 are SNHLY and FYNNEI. The CDR3 sequence is CASGQGGGHTGELFF. DNA of the CDR3: TGTGCCAGCGGACAAGGAGGGGGCCACACCGGGGAGCTGTTTTTT.

The chain employs TRBV7-2 and TRBJ2-2, with no clear D. Germline assignment: CDR1 SGHTA and CDR2 FQGNSA. V shed 3 bases and J shed 7 bases, with 12 bases lying between them. This CDR3 spans 14 amino acids. CDR3 residues: CASSFDGYIGELFF. CDR3 nucleotides: TGTGCCAGCAGCTTTGACGGGTACATCGGGGAGCTGTTTTTT.

CDR3 region: CASRPDTGKTEAFF. The CDR3 nucleotides are TGTGCCAGCAGACCGGACACAGGGAAAACTGAAGCTTTCTTT. The rearrangement links TRBV6-5 to TRBJ1-1, with D perhaps TRBD1 (6 bases). Germline CDR1 is MNHEY and CDR2 is SVGAGI. Trimming stripped 6 bases from V and 5 bases from J, with 16 bases between. This CDR3 contains 14 residues.

The chain uses TRBV19 and TRBJ2-5, with 9 bases identical to TRBD1. CDR1 and CDR2 from the germline V gene are LNHDA and SQIVND (reference sequence). CDR3 size: 15 residues. J gave up 2 bases and V 4 bases, and 5 bases lay outside the gene matches. The CDR3 DNA follows: TGTGCCAGTAGTAACGGACAGGGGCGGCAAGAGACCCAGTACTTC. Protein: CASSNGQGRQETQYF. The full variable domain, its missing parts supplied by reference TRBV19 and TRBJ2-5, is DGGITQSPKYLFRKEGQNVTLSCEQNLNHDAMYWYRQDPGQGLRLIYYSQIVNDFQKGDIAEGYSVSREKKESFPLTVTSAQKNPTAFYLCASSNGQGRQETQYFGPGTRLLVL.

The chain joins TRBV28 to TRBJ1-6; the D is unclear. From germline, CDR1 is MDHEN and CDR2 SYDVKM. This CDR3 has 12 residues. Trimming took off 6 bases at V and 6 bases at J, with 6 bases between the two ends. For the CDR3, the DNA is TGTGCCAGCAGCCAGAGTAATTCACCCCTCCACTTT. Translated, it gives CASSQSNSPLHF.

The chain links TRBV6-1 to TRBJ2-5; 9 bases align to TRBD1. The CDR3 has 13 residues. Germline CDR1 and CDR2: MNHNS and SASEGT. The V gene end was trimmed by 4 bases and the J gene end by 4 bases; junction bases not matched to a gene: 1. CDR3 nucleotides: TGTGCCAGCAGTGGGGACAGGGTAGAGACCCAGTACTTC. It encodes CASSGDRVETQYF.

The chain uses TRBV5-3 and TRBJ2-1; no reliable D call. TRBV5-3 belongs to the ORF category, with a function that is uncertain. With 4 bases removed from V and 6 bases from J, the gap between germline ends came to 8 bases. The length of the CDR3 is 12 residues. CDR3: CARSGTGNEQFF. CDR3 nucleotide sequence: TGTGCCAGAAGCGGAACCGGCAATGAGCAGTTCTTC.